This is a list of T cell receptor beta chains from one sample in a study of control samples from healthy donors and cancer patients. This table comes from immunoSEQ multiplex PCR, and its TCRdb copy is limited to in-frame clones, with some not included. The sample includes over 150,000 clones, more than 85% seen only once; the top ten take 2%. Sequences were obtained from blood. The receptor set was obtained from a woman aged 40 to 50 in good health. Each CDR3 is given without its conserved first and last residue. Each record gives: V gene, CDR3 length, J gene, CDR3 protein.

TRBV5-4,11,TRBJ1-2,ASSLSGGYGYT
TRBV20-1,14,TRBJ1-6,SASDEGTPGNSPLH
TRBV15,9,TRBJ2-7,ALRGGNEQY
TRBV6-5,11,TRBJ1-2,ASSPLPRTGYT
TRBV11-3,12,TRBJ2-5,ASSLGGGRETQY
TRBV4-1,14,TRBJ1-4,ASSKGGLRTNEKLF
TRBV11-2,12,TRBJ2-1,ASSWPRRSNEQF
TRBV6-5,11,TRBJ2-1,ASTEWSYNEQF
TRBV5-1,15,TRBJ2-5,ASSLGSGLAGGETQY
TRBV4-1,11,TRBJ1-1,ASAAGMNTEAF
TRBV4-1,14,TRBJ2-1,ASSQGPVMGYNEQF
TRBV9,11,TRBJ2-7,ASSPIGLGEQY
TRBV5-4,13,TRBJ2-5,ASSLSSGIKETQY
TRBV7-9,14,TRBJ1-3,ASSLAMGFSGNTIY
TRBV5-4,12,TRBJ2-3,ASSSAGRTDTQY